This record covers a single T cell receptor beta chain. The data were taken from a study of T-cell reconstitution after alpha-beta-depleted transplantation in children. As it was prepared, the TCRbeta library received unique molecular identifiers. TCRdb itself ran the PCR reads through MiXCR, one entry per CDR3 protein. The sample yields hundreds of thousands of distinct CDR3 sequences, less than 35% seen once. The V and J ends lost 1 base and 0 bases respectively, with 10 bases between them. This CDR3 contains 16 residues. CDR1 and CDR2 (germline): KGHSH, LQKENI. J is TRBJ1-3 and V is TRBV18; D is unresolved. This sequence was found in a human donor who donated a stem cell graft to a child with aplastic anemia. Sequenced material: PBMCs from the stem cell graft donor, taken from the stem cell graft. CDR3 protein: CASSPRREASGNTIYF. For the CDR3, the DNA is TGTGCCAGCTCACCACGCCGCGAGGCCTCTGGAAACACCATATATTTT.